These 30 T cell receptor beta chains originate from one sample sequenced in a study of blood T cells in healthy people across ages. PCR was performed a second time for about 7 to 12 cycles using a sample-barcoded 5' primer and a J-beta primer mix. TCRdb processed the 5' RACE reads anew with MiXCR; each CDR3 protein has one entry. The sample lists about 720,000 distinct CDR3 sequences; 22% were seen once. Sequencing was carried out using blood. Receptors originate from a man in his sixties or seventies in good health.

This clonotype was recorded a few times. V gene TRBV5-1 combines with J gene TRBJ2-3; either TRBD1 or TRBD2 may supply D (5 bases each). Germline CDR1 SGHRS, CDR2 YFSETQ. With 7 bases removed from V and 1 base from J, the gap between germline ends came to 13 bases. This CDR3 comprises 14 residues. DNA for the CDR3: TGCGCCAGCGATCGGGGACGGGGCACAGATACGCAGTATTTT. Translating it yields CASDRGRGTDTQYF.

This clonotype has more than one count but fewer than ten. The chain couples TRBV20-1 to TRBJ1-5; D remains unclear. V shed 8 bases and J shed 0 bases, with 11 bases lying between them. This CDR3 spans 13 amino acids. CDR1 and CDR2 (germline): DFQATT, SNEGSKA (reference sequence). CDR3 in amino acids: CSLTGFSNQPQHF. In nucleotides, the CDR3 is TGCAGTTTAACGGGGTTTAGCAATCAGCCCCAGCATTTT.

The gene calls are TRBV3-1 and TRBJ2-7; the match to TRBD2 covers 12 bases. The CDR3 extends over 15 amino acids. CDR1 and CDR2 (germline): LGHDT, YNNKEL (reference sequence). Germline trimming cut 4 bases from V and 2 bases from J; bases unmatched to any gene: 3. CDR3 DNA sequence: TGTGCCAGCAGCCCCCGACTAGCGGGGGCCTACGAGCAGTACTTC. Protein: CASSPRLAGAYEQYF.

V is TRBV7-3 and J is TRBJ2-4, with 7 bases fitting TRBD2. The germline gives CDR1 SGHTA, CDR2 FQGTGA. The J segment lost 9 bases and the V segment lost 3 bases, leaving 2 bases of the junction unmatched. The CDR3 length is 12 residues. The CDR3 loop reads CASSFPGGIQYF. CDR3 nucleotides: TGTGCCAGCAGCTTCCCGGGGGGCATTCAGTACTTC.

The chain carries TRBV28 and TRBJ2-5; TRBD2 matches at 12 bases. This CDR3 comprises 16 residues. The germline gives CDR1 MDHEN, CDR2 SYDVKM. Trimming took 6 bases from V and 5 from J; bases not matched to a gene: 10. The CDR3 protein is CASSLLLAGGDETQYF. The CDR3 DNA reads TGTGCCAGCAGCCTCTTACTAGCGGGGGGTGATGAGACCCAGTACTTC.

The chain combines TRBV13 with TRBJ2-5, with 11 bases fitting TRBD2. The J call may be mistaken, given a closer DNA end match to TRBJ2-7. The V gene's germline CDR1 is PRHDT and CDR2 FYEKMQ (reference sequence). This CDR3 is 16 amino acids long. The CDR3 loop is CASSSLLAGAAYEQYF. The DNA for the CDR3 is TGTGCCAGCAGCTCCCTACTAGCGGGGGCCGCCTACGAGCAGTACTTC.

The chain employs TRBV5-4 and TRBJ2-5; possibly TRBD1 or TRBD2 for D (5 bases each). The length of the CDR3 is 12 residues. Germline V lookup: CDR1 SGHNT, CDR2 YYREEE (reference sequence). V was pared by 4 bases and J by 4 bases, with 8 bases between. CDR3 protein: CASSRDGETQYF. CDR3 DNA sequence: TGTGCCAGCAGCCGGGACGGAGAGACCCAGTACTTC.

This clonotype was detected a few times. The rearrangement links TRBV6-6 to TRBJ1-6; weak D call: TRBD1 (5 bases). The CDR3 totals 15 residues. Germline values: CDR1 MNHNY, CDR2 SVGAGI (reference sequence). The V and J ends lost 5 bases and 7 bases respectively, with 15 bases between them. The CDR3 loop reads CASSKSGTENSPLHF. CDR3 bases: TGTGCCAGCAGTAAAAGCGGGACCGAGAATTCACCCCTCCACTTT.

V and J are TRBV5-1 and TRBJ2-3, with 9 bases matching TRBD1. This CDR3 comprises 14 residues. V lost 1 base, J lost 5 bases, and 2 bases stayed unmatched. In germline, CDR1 is SGHRS, CDR2 YFSETQ. The CDR3 loop is CASSLTGGQDTQYF. CDR3 nucleotide sequence: TGCGCCAGCAGCTTGACAGGGGGCCAAGATACGCAGTATTTT.

Concerning this clonotype: The junction shows a germline mismatch at one end, possibly a read error. The gene calls are TRBV7-2 and TRBJ2-2, with D maybe TRBD1 (6 bases). Germline V lookup: CDR1 SGHTA, CDR2 FQGNSA. This CDR3 has 14 residues. CDR3 residues: CAGSLGTNTGELFF. The CDR3 DNA follows: TGTGCCGGCAGCTTAGGGACAAACACCGGGGAGCTGTTTTTT.

With regard to this clonotype: An end of the junction does not agree with germline; a read error may underlie this. The chain carries TRBV29-1 and TRBJ2-2, with D maybe TRBD2 (5 bases). The CDR3 contains 13 residues. Germline CDR1 SQVTM, CDR2 ANQGSEA. The CDR3 sequence: CSVEAGVAGELFF. CDR3 nucleotide sequence: TGCAGCGTTGAAGCTGGGGTGGCCGGGGAACTGTTTTTT.

The chain carries TRBV20-1 and TRBJ1-5, with D possibly being TRBD1 (6 bases). Germline V gives CDR1 DFQATT, CDR2 SNEGSKA (reference sequence). The V end was cut by 4 bases, the J end by 5 bases, with 15 bases between. The CDR3 runs 14 residues. Here the CDR3 DNA reads TGCAGTGCTATGAGGGGAGGGGGGCATCAGCCCCAGCATTTT. It encodes CSAMRGGGHQPQHF.

This clonotype has a count of ten or more. The J gene is TRBJ2-5, the V gene TRBV28, with a possible D match to TRBD2 (5 bases). Germline V lookup: CDR1 MDHEN, CDR2 SYDVKM. This CDR3 has 15 amino acids. Trimming removed 5 bases at V and 5 bases at J, with 18 bases between. This CDR3 reads CASSPLTSLRETQYF. The CDR3 nucleotides read TGTGCCAGCAGTCCCCTCACTAGTTTACGGGAGACCCAGTACTTC.

The chain recombines TRBV19 with TRBJ2-5; 10 bases are shared with TRBD2. TRBJ2-1 explains the end of the DNA better; the J call may be wrong. Germline V gene sequence: CDR1 LNHDA, CDR2 SQIVND (reference sequence). The CDR3 is made up of 14 amino acids. CDR3 DNA: TGTGCCACCTCGGGACTAGCGCGTTTCAATGAGCAGTTCTTC. Its translation is CATSGLARFNEQFF.

This clonotype was found a few times. The chain recombines TRBV29-1 with TRBJ2-3, with D hard to call. The CDR3 loop spans 12 amino acids. Germline V gives CDR1 SQVTM, CDR2 ANQGSEA. With 7 bases removed from V and 5 bases from J, the gap between germline ends came to 13 bases. This CDR3 reads CSGDLFGDTQYF. For the CDR3, the DNA is TGCAGCGGCGACCTTTTCGGAGATACGCAGTATTTT.

This clonotype was counted at least ten times. The genes are TRBV29-1 and TRBJ2-3; D call uncertain. This CDR3 region has 11 residues. The germline V gene encodes CDR1 SQVTM and CDR2 ANQGSEA. V shed 7 bases and J shed 4 bases, with 9 bases lying between them. The CDR3 DNA follows: TGCAGCGCCGCCCCAGCAGATACGCAGTATTTT. Translated, it gives CSAAPADTQYF.

This clonotype was counted a few times. The rearrangement joins TRBV14 to TRBJ2-1; D is unresolved. Deletions cut 3 bases from V and 6 bases from J, with 6 bases between. The length of the CDR3 is 12 residues. CDR1 SGHDN and CDR2 FVKESK come from the germline V gene. As DNA, the CDR3 is TGTGCCAGCAGCCACTATGGCAATGAGCAGTTCTTC. This translates into CASSHYGNEQFF.

J is TRBJ2-1 and V is TRBV18; possible D gene TRBD1, 5 bases. The J call is in doubt because the DNA end fits TRBJ2-7 better. CDR1 and CDR2 (germline): KGHSH, LQKENI. The CDR3 spans 12 residues. The CDR3 spells CASSNTGGEQYF. Here the CDR3 DNA reads TGTGCCAGCAGCAACACAGGTGGGGAGCAGTACTTC.

This clonotype was observed a handful of times. The chain links TRBV4-1 to TRBJ2-3, with 8 bases fitting TRBD2. CDR1 is MGHRA and CDR2 is YSYEKL in the germline V gene. V lost 1 base to trimming and J lost 3 bases; unmatched junction nucleotides: 9. The CDR3 is 17 residues long. CDR3 sequence: CASSQGGAGVATDTQYF. As DNA, the CDR3 is TGCGCCAGCAGCCAAGGGGGAGCGGGAGTGGCAACAGATACGCAGTATTTT.

V gene TRBV29-1 combines with J gene TRBJ1-5; D is ambiguous. Trimming removed 7 bases at V and 0 bases at J, with 7 bases between. Germline V gives CDR1 SQVTM, CDR2 ANQGSEA. CDR3 length: 12 amino acids. This CDR3 reads CSAQLSNQPQHF. The CDR3 bases are TGCAGCGCCCAACTTAGCAATCAGCCCCAGCATTTT.

This clonotype showed up just a few times. The chain is built from TRBV6-1 and TRBJ2-3; no clear D. The germline V gene encodes CDR1 MNHNS and CDR2 SASEGT. The CDR3 spans 11 residues. Trimming cost V 2 bases and J 8 bases, with 5 bases left between them. CDR3 protein: CASSERRTQYF. The CDR3 DNA reads as TGTGCCAGCAGTGAAAGGCGTACGCAGTATTTT.

V is TRBV21-1 and J is TRBJ2-7; the DNA was not compared with TRBD1, the D call given in the table. TRBV21-1 is designated a pseudogene. The CDR3 runs to 17 residues. The CDR3 loop reads CASTQGARDRSSYEQCV. CDR3 nucleotides: TGTGCCAGCACCCAGGGGGCGCGGGACAGAAGCTCCTACGAGCAGTGCGTC.

The V gene is TRBV29-1, the J gene TRBJ1-2, with 7 positions matching TRBD1. CDR1 and CDR2 (germline): SQVTM, ANQGSEA. The CDR3 loop spans 13 amino acids. The ends lost 7 bases at V and 7 bases at J; junction bases unmatched: 12. The CDR3 spells CSAALGGGSGYTF. CDR3 nucleotides: TGCAGCGCCGCCCTGGGAGGGGGCAGTGGCTACACCTTC.

The rearrangement uses TRBV2 and TRBJ2-1, with 10 bases lining up with TRBD1. CDR3 length equals 15 residues. Germline V lookup: CDR1 SNHLY, CDR2 FYNNEI. V was pared by 3 bases and J by 4 bases, with 3 bases of the junction left unmatched. CDR3 DNA sequence: TGTGCCAGCAGTGACCGACAGGGGGCATACAATGAGCAGTTCTTC. This gives the protein CASSDRQGAYNEQFF.

This clonotype was seen only a few times. The chain joins TRBV20-1 to TRBJ2-5; 9 positions match TRBD2. The better agreement between TRBJ2-1 and the DNA end casts doubt on the J call. The CDR3 contains 15 residues. From germline, CDR1 is DFQATT and CDR2 SNEGSKA (reference sequence). The CDR3 region has the DNA TGCAGTGCTAGACTAGCGGGGCGCCTCTACAATGAGCAGTTCTTC. Protein product: CSARLAGRLYNEQFF.

V gene TRBV28 combines with J gene TRBJ2-5, with TRBD2 identical over 7 bases. This CDR3 region has 15 residues. CDR1 MDHEN and CDR2 SYDVKM come from the germline V gene. J was trimmed by 2 bases and V by 5 bases; bases with no gene match: 8. As DNA, the CDR3 is TGTGCCAGCAGTGGCGGGGAGGGTCTACAAGAGACCCAGTACTTC. Its translation is CASSGGEGLQETQYF.

This clonotype has a count of ten or more. V and J are TRBV12-3 or TRBV12-4 and TRBJ1-4; no firm D call. The CDR3 is 12 amino acids. Trimming removed 6 bases at V and 8 bases at J, with 10 bases between. This chain's CDR3 is CASSSSIEKLFF. In DNA, the CDR3 is TGTGCCAGCAGCTCAAGCATCGAAAAACTGTTTTTT.

The chain uses TRBV5-1 and TRBJ2-7; a possible D gene is TRBD1 (5 bases). V was trimmed by 5 bases and J by 1 base, leaving 10 bases between them. Germline loops: CDR1 SGHRS, CDR2 YFSETQ. The CDR3 extends over 13 amino acids. The CDR3 DNA reads TGCGCCAGCAGTGCGTCAGGGTCCTACGAGCAGTACTTC. Amino acids: CASSASGSYEQYF.

This clonotype has only a few counts. This chain joins TRBV28 and TRBJ2-1; 7 bases align to TRBD2. This CDR3 comprises 14 residues. The V gene end was trimmed by 5 bases and the J gene end by 6 bases; junction bases not matched to a gene: 7. Germline V gene lookup returns CDR1 MDHEN and CDR2 SYDVKM. This CDR3 is CASSKSGNTNEQFF. The CDR3 DNA reads as TGTGCCAGCAGTAAGAGCGGGAATACCAATGAGCAGTTCTTC.

V is TRBV28 and J is TRBJ1-1, with 8 bases lining up with TRBD1. This CDR3 region has 15 residues. Per germline, CDR1 MDHEN and CDR2 SYDVKM. Unmatched junction bases numbered 5, after V lost 2 bases and J lost 3 bases. The DNA for the CDR3 is TGTGCCAGCAGTTTACTTCCGGGACAGGACACTGAAGCTTTCTTT. Translated: CASSLLPGQDTEAFF. Filled out from reference TRBV28 and TRBJ1-1, the complete variable domain reads DVKVTQSSRYLVKRTGEKVFLECVQDMDHENMFWYRQDPGLGLRLIYFSYDVKMKEKGDIPEGYSVSREKKERFSLILESASTNQTSMYLCASSLLPGQDTEAFFGQGTRLTVV.